These 20 T cell receptor beta chains originate from one sample sequenced in a study of blood T cells in healthy people across ages. Using a J-beta primer mix together with a sample-barcoded 5' primer, a second PCR was run for about 6 to 11 cycles. TCRdb re-called the 5' RACE reads through MiXCR, storing one row per CDR3 protein. The table records around 1,900,000 distinct CDR3 sequences, about 39% of them present only once. The sequencing input was blood. The receptors originated from a human donor in good health.

The rearrangement joins TRBV9 to TRBJ2-3, with no clear D. CDR3 length: 13 amino acids. Germline V gene data show CDR1 as SGDLS and CDR2 as YYNGEE. Trimming shortened V by 0 bases and J by 5 bases, and 7 bases separated the two germline ends. CDR3 coding DNA: TGTGCCAGCAGCGTAGAGGTGGTAGATACGCAGTATTTT. Translating it yields CASSVEVVDTQYF.

CDR3 nucleotides: TGTGCCAGCAGACACCGGGACAGGGTCCTTAATGAGCAGTTCTTC. Its translation: CASRHRDRVLNEQFF. The genes are TRBV11-1 and TRBJ2-1, with 9 bases identical to TRBD1. V dropped 6 bases and J dropped 7; count of bases not matched to a gene: 10. This CDR3 is built from 15 residues. Germline V gives CDR1 SGHAT, CDR2 FQDESV (reference sequence).

This clonotype was picked up a small number of times. The genes are TRBV7-9 and TRBJ2-1; 9 bases are a match to TRBD2. J gave up 5 bases and V 1 base, and 6 bases lay outside the gene matches. The CDR3 has 16 residues. Germline assignment: CDR1 SEHNR and CDR2 FQNEAQ (reference sequence). For the CDR3, the DNA is TGTGCCAGCAGCTTAGTTCTAGCGGGGCCTAACAATGAGCAGTTCTTC. It is translated as CASSLVLAGPNNEQFF.

This chain links TRBV7-2 with TRBJ2-3, with no clear D. The V end lost 6 bases, the J end lost 1 base, and 11 bases lay between the germline ends. The V gene's germline CDR1 is SGHTA and CDR2 FQGNSA. This CDR3 is 14 amino acids long. As DNA, the CDR3 is TGTGCCAGCAGGGTTAGCTTGGGCACAGATACGCAGTATTTT. Residues: CASRVSLGTDTQYF.

The chain combines TRBV7-9 with TRBJ2-7; D gene unclear. V lost 3 bases and J 2 bases, leaving 14 bases between the germline ends. This CDR3 comprises 15 residues. Germline V gene lookup returns CDR1 SEHNR and CDR2 FQNEAQ (reference sequence). CDR3 sequence reads: CASSFSLKTPYEQYF. For the CDR3, the DNA is TGTGCCAGCAGCTTCAGTCTTAAGACACCCTACGAGCAGTACTTC.

A few counts support this clonotype. The chain is built from TRBV28 and TRBJ2-6; D call uncertain. CDR3 size: 14 residues. V was trimmed by 10 bases and J by 1 base, leaving 11 bases between them. From germline, CDR1 is MDHEN and CDR2 SYDVKM. CDR3 sequence: CATHRASGANVLTF. The CDR3 DNA is TGTGCCACCCACAGAGCGTCTGGGGCCAACGTCCTGACTTTC.

The J gene is TRBJ2-1, the V gene TRBV12-3 or TRBV12-4; D is possibly TRBD1 (5 bases). V gave up 7 bases and J gave up 5 bases, with 15 bases separating them. The CDR3 is made up of 14 amino acids. In DNA, the CDR3 is TGTGCCAGCAAGGGCTGGGCAGGGCACAATGAGCAGTTCTTC. Its protein is CASKGWAGHNEQFF.

DNA of the CDR3: TGTGCCAGCAGTCCCAGGGGGACAGGGTTATTGAGAACCGGGGAGCTGTTTTTT. It yields the protein CASSPRGTGLLRTGELFF. The chain is built from TRBV12-3 or TRBV12-4 and TRBJ2-2; 9 bases are shared with TRBD1. V shed 5 bases, J shed 5 bases, and the junction held 15 bases outside the gene matches. The CDR3 spans 18 residues.

CDR3 sequence reads: CASSLQIEAFF. CDR3 nucleotides: TGTGCCAGCAGCTTACAGATTGAAGCTTTCTTT. The V gene is TRBV7-9, the J gene TRBJ1-1; no firm D call. The CDR3 loop spans 11 amino acids. Trimming stripped 2 bases from V and 7 bases from J, with 5 bases between. Germline CDR1 is SEHNR and CDR2 is FQNEAQ (reference sequence). Full variable domain (missing parts from reference TRBV7-9 and TRBJ1-1): DTGVSQNPRHKITKRGQNVTFRCDPISEHNRLYWYRQTLGQGPEFLTYFQNEAQLEKSRLLSDRFSAERPKGSFSTLEIQRTEQGDSAMYLCASSLQIEAFFGQGTRLTVV.

The chain is built from TRBV13 and TRBJ2-1; 7 bases match TRBD2. The J segment lost 6 bases and the V segment lost 6 bases, leaving 8 bases of the junction unmatched. The CDR3 runs to 14 residues. CDR1 is PRHDT and CDR2 is FYEKMQ in the germline V gene (reference sequence). The CDR3 loop is CASSDRDYSNEQFF. The CDR3 coding sequence is TGTGCCAGCAGTGATAGGGACTACTCCAATGAGCAGTTCTTC.

This clonotype was found a few times. The V call is TRBV4-3, the J call TRBJ2-3; maybe TRBD2 (6 bases). The CDR3 sequence is 14 residues long. Trimming cost V 4 bases and J 6 bases, with 14 bases left between them. The germline CDR1 and CDR2 sequences are LGHNA and YSLEER. CDR3 nucleotides: TGCGCCAGCAGCCTAGAACTAGCAGAGGATACGCAGTATTTT. This gives the protein CASSLELAEDTQYF.

The rearrangement links TRBV7-6 to TRBJ2-3, with 14 positions matching TRBD2. The germline V gene encodes CDR1 SGHVS and CDR2 FNYEAQ. This CDR3 has 19 residues. The trim removed 0 bases at V and 6 bases at J, leaving 11 bases unmatched. Written as DNA, the CDR3 is TGTGCCAGCAGCTTAGCGGAAAAGGGACTAGCGGGGGCTGGGGATACGCAGTATTTT. It is translated as CASSLAEKGLAGAGDTQYF.

The gene calls are TRBV6-5 and TRBJ1-1; perhaps TRBD1 as D (6 bases). This CDR3 has 17 residues. V dropped 4 bases and J dropped 0 bases, with 18 bases sitting between them. Looked up from germline, CDR1 is MNHEY and CDR2 is SVGAGI. In DNA form, the CDR3 reads TGTGCCAGCAGTTTTGACAGGCTTCCTGGGGTGAACACTGAAGCTTTCTTT. Translated: CASSFDRLPGVNTEAFF.

This chain joins TRBV5-6 and TRBJ2-1, with D perhaps matching TRBD1 or TRBD2 (5 bases each). V was cut by 1 base and J by 4 bases, with 15 bases left in between. The CDR3 totals 16 residues. Germline assignment: CDR1 SGHDT and CDR2 YYEEEE. Here the CDR3 DNA reads TGTGCCAGCAGCTTGAGGGCACGGGGCTCTTACAATGAGCAGTTCTTC. Translation gives CASSLRARGSYNEQFF.

The chain employs TRBV9 and TRBJ1-2; 7 bases are shared with TRBD1. This CDR3 spans 15 amino acids. Germline V gene sequence: CDR1 SGDLS, CDR2 YYNGEE. V lost 0 bases, J lost 6 bases, and 8 bases stayed unmatched. CDR3: CASSVGTGIGDGYTF. The CDR3 region has the DNA TGTGCCAGCAGCGTAGGGACAGGCATCGGCGATGGCTACACCTTC.

The rearrangement links TRBV4-3 to TRBJ1-6; unclear D gene. V was trimmed by 1 base and J by 9 bases, leaving 13 bases between them. Germline V CDR1 and CDR2: LGHNA, YSLEER. This CDR3 comprises 15 residues. This CDR3 is CASSQVRVGLSPLHF. The CDR3 region has the DNA TGCGCCAGCAGCCAAGTTAGGGTCGGGCTTTCACCCCTCCACTTT.

Points on this clonotype: A much larger clone lies a single base off, so this may be a read error. V is TRBV6-2 or TRBV6-3 and J is TRBJ1-2; the D is unclear. There are 13 residues in the CDR3. Germline CDR1 MNHEY, CDR2 SVGEGT. CDR3 nucleotides: TGTACCAGCAGCCTAGGGTCAACGAGGGGCTACACCTTC. Its protein is CTSSLGSTRGYTF.

The chain joins TRBV10-3 to TRBJ1-2; no reliable D call. Germline CDR1 is ENHRY and CDR2 is SYGVKD. Trimming stripped 3 bases from V and 0 bases from J, with 11 bases between. The CDR3 is 15 amino acids. The CDR3 DNA is TGTGCCATCAGTGAAAGGGCAGCTTCTAACTATGGCTACACCTTC. Residues: CAISERAASNYGYTF.

There are a few counts of this clonotype. The chain joins TRBV12-3 or TRBV12-4 to TRBJ2-5; D is perhaps TRBD1 (6 bases). CDR3 length: 15 amino acids. V gave up 5 bases and J gave up 2 bases, with 15 bases separating them. The CDR3 nucleotides read TGTGCCAGCAGTCAAACAGGGAGTACTCAAGAGACCCAGTACTTC. Protein sequence: CASSQTGSTQETQYF.

The gene calls are TRBV7-2 and TRBJ2-5, with 11 bases that match TRBD2. V was pared by 5 bases and J by 11 bases, with 13 bases of the junction left unmatched. The CDR3 has 15 amino acids. Germline-derived CDR1 and CDR2 are SGHTA and FQGNSA. The CDR3 sequence: CASSVDSGGAVEQYF. CDR3 DNA sequence: TGTGCCAGCAGCGTCGATAGCGGGGGGGCCGTTGAGCAGTACTTC.